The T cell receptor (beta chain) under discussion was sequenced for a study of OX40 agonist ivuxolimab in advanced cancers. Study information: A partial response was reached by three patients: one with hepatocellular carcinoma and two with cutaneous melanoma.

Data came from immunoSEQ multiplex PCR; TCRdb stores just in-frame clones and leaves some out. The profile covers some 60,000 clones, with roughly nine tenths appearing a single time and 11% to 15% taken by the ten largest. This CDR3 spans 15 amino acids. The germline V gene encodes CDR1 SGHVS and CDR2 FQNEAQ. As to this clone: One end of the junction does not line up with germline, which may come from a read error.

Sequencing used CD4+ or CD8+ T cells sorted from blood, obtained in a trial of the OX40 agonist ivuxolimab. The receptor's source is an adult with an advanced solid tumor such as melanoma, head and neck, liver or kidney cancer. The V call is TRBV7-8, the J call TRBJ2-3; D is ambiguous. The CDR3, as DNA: TGTGCCAGCAGCTCGGATGGAAGTGGCACAGATGCGCAGTATTTT. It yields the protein CASSSDGSGTDAQYF.